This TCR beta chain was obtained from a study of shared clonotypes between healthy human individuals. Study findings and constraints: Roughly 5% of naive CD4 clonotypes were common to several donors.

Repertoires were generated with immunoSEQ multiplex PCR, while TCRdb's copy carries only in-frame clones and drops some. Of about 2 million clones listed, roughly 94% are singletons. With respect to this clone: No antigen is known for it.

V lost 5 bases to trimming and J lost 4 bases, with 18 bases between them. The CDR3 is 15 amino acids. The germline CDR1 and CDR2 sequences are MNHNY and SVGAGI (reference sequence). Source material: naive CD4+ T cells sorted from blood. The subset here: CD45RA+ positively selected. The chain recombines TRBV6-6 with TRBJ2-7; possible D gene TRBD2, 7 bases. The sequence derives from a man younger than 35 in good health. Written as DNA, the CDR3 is TGTGCCAGCAGTGGGAGGGGGGGCGCAGGGTACGAGCAGTACTTC. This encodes CASSGRGGAGYEQYF.